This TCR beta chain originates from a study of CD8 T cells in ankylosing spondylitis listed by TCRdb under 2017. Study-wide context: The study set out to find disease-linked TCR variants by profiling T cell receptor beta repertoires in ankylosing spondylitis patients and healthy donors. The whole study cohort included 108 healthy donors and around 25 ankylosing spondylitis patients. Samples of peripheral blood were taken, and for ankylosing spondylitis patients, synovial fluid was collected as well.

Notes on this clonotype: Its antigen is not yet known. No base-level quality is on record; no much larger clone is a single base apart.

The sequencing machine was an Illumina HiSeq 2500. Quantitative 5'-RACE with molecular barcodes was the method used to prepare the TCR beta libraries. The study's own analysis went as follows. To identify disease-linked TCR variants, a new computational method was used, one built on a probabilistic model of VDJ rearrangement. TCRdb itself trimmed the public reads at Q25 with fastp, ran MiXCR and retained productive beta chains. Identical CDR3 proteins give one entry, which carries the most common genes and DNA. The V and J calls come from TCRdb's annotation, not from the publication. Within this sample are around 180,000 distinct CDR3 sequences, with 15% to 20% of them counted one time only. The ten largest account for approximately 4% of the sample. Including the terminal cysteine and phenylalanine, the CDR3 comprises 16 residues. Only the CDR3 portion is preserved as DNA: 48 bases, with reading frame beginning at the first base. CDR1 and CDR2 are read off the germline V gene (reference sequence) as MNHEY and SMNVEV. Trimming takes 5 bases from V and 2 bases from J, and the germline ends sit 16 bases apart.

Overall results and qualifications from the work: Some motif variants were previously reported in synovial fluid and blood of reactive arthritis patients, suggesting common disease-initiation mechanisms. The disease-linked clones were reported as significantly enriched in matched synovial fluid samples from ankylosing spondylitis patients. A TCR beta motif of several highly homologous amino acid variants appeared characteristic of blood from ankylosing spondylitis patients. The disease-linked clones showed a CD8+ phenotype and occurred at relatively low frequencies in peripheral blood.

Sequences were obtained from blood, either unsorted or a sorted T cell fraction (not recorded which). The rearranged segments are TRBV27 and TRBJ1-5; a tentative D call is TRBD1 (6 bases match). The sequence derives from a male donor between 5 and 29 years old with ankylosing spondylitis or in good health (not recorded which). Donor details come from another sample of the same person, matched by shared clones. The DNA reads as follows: TGTGCCAGCAGTAGCACAGGGATGCGTGGCAATCAGCCCCAGCATTTT. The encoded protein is CASSSTGMRGNQPQHF.